Presented here are 2 T cell receptor beta chains from one specimen sequenced in a study of blood T cell repertoires in COVID-19. Clones were sequenced by immunoSEQ multiplex PCR, and TCRdb holds only the in-frame ones, with some missing. In the table there are 200,000 or so clones, roughly 80% of which are singletons. The sequenced sample was PBMCs or T cells enriched from blood (not recorded which). The receptors were gathered from a man between 40 and 49 years old who had recovered from COVID-19.

V usage is TRBV19 and J usage is TRBJ1-2, with D maybe TRBD1 (5 bases). V was shortened by 4 bases and J by 4 bases, with 13 bases between the two germline ends. Germline assignment: CDR1 LNHDA and CDR2 SQIVND (reference sequence). The CDR3 spans 14 residues. CDR3 bases: TGTGCCAGTAGTAAAGTGGTCGGGGGCTATGGCTACACCTTC. Its translation is CASSKVVGGYGYTF.

The chain combines TRBV6-4 with TRBJ1-6, with TRBD1 matching over 8 bases. CDR3 length: 14 residues. Trimming at V came to 3 bases and at J to 6 bases, leaving 1 base not matched to a gene. Germline V gene lookup returns CDR1 MRHNA and CDR2 SNTAGT. CDR3 protein: CASSEDRGNSPLHF. The DNA of the CDR3 is TGTGCCAGCAGTGAAGACAGGGGTAATTCACCCCTCCACTTT.